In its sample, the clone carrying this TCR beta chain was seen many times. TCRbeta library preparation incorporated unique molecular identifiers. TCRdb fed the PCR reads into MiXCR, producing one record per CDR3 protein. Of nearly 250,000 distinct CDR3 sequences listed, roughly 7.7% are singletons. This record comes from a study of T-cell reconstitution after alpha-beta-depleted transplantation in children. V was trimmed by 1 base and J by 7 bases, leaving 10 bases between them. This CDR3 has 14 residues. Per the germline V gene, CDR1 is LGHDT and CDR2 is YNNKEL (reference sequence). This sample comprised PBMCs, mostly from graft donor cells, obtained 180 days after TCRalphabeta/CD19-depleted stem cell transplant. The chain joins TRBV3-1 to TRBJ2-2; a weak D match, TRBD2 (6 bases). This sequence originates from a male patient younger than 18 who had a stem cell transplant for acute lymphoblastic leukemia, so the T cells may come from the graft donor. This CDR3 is CASSQGPGGGELFF. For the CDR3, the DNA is TGTGCCAGCAGCCAAGGGCCCGGGGGCGGGGAGCTGTTTTTT.